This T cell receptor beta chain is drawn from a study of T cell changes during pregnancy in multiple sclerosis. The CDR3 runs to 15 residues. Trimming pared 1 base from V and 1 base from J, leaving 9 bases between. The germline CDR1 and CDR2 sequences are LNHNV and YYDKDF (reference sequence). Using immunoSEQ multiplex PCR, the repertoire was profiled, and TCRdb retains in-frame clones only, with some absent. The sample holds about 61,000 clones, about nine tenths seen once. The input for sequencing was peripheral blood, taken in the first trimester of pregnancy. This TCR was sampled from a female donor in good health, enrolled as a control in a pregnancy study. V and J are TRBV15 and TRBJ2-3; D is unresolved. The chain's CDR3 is CATSRVLAGTDTQYF. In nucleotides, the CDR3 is TGTGCCACCAGCAGAGTGTTGGCGGGCACAGATACGCAGTATTTT.